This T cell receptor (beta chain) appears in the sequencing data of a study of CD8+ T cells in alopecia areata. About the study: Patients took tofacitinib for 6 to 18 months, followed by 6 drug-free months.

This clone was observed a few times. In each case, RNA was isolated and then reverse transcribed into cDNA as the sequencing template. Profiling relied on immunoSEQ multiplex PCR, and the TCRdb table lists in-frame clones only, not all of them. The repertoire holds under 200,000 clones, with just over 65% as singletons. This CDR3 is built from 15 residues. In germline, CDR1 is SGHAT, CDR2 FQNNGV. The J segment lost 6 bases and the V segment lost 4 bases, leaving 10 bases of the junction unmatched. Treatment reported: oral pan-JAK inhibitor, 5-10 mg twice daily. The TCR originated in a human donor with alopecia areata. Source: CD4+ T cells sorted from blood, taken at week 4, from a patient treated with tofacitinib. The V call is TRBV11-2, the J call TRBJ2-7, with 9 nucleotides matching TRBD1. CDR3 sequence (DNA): TGTGCCAGCAGCTCACTTCGACAGGGGGGTCGCGAGCAGTACTTC. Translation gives CASSSLRQGGREQYF.